Shown below are 25 T cell receptor beta chains from a single sample sequenced in a study of identical twins. TCRdb re-called the 5' RACE reads through MiXCR, storing one row per CDR3 protein. The repertoire includes around 230,000 distinct CDR3 sequences, less than 9.5% of them detected once, and 4% to 6% sits in the top ten. Material for sequencing was memory (CD45RO+) T cells sorted from blood. The receptor set was obtained from a woman aged 18-29 years in good health.

The V call is TRBV3-1, the J call TRBJ2-3; D unresolved. Trimming stripped 3 bases from V and 5 bases from J, with 3 bases between. The CDR3 runs to 11 residues. Germline V gene sequence: CDR1 LGHDT, CDR2 YNNKEL (reference sequence). The CDR3 bases are TGTGCCAGCAGCCAGAGAGATACGCAGTATTTT. It specifies CASSQRDTQYF.

Ten or more counts support this clonotype. The rearrangement joins TRBV4-2 to TRBJ2-3, with TRBD2 identical over 9 bases. This CDR3 region has 17 residues. Germline loops: CDR1 LGHNA, CDR2 YNFKEQ. The V and J ends lost 0 bases and 7 bases, in that order; junction bases with no gene match: 11. The CDR3 sequence: CASSQDPDSSGAYTQYF. For the CDR3, the DNA is TGTGCCAGCAGCCAAGATCCGGATTCTAGCGGGGCCTATACGCAGTATTTT.

This clonotype was counted a few times. V and J are TRBV24-1 and TRBJ2-5; TRBD2 matches 10 bases. The CDR3 is 15 amino acids. Germline trimming cut 3 bases from V and 5 bases from J; bases unmatched to any gene: 5. Germline loops: CDR1 KGHDR, CDR2 SFDVKD. The CDR3 DNA is TGTGCCACCAGTGATGCTAGCGGGAGTGGTGAGACCCAGTACTTC. Amino acids: CATSDASGSGETQYF.

This clonotype showed up just a few times. J is TRBJ2-7 and V is TRBV3-1; D gene uncertain. Germline CDR1 reads LGHDT; CDR2 reads YNNKEL (reference sequence). Trimming took off 2 bases at V and 3 bases at J, with 11 bases between the two ends. CDR3 length: 14 amino acids. The CDR3 loop reads CASSQIGIGYEQYF. DNA for the CDR3: TGTGCCAGCAGCCAAATAGGGATTGGCTACGAGCAGTACTTC.

This clonotype was seen only a few times. J is TRBJ2-7 and V is TRBV10-2; 8 nucleotides agree with TRBD1. The CDR3 is 15 amino acids. V shed 6 bases, J shed 4 bases, and the junction held 11 bases outside the gene matches. Germline V gene data show CDR1 as WSHSY and CDR2 as SAAADI. CDR3 in DNA: TGCGCCAGCAGACGCGTGAGGGACAGGTTTTACGAGCAGTACTTC. It codes for CASRRVRDRFYEQYF.

The rearrangement uses TRBV6-1 and TRBJ2-3; TRBD1 might be the D (5 bases). The germline CDR1 and CDR2 sequences are MNHNS and SASEGT. This CDR3 contains 14 residues. V shed 6 bases and J shed 1 base, with 11 bases lying between them. The CDR3 DNA is TGTGCCAGCAGCCAGACAGCGCGCACAGATACGCAGTATTTT. Encoded protein: CASSQTARTDTQYF.

The chain carries TRBV7-2 and TRBJ1-2, with D possibly TRBD1 on 5 matching bases. The CDR3 is 15 residues long. CDR1 is SGHTA, CDR2 FQGNSA, per germline. The ends were cut back, 6 bases at V and 4 bases at J, with 18 bases in the middle. The CDR3 sequence is CASRKVVQGGYGYTF. The CDR3 region has the DNA TGTGCCAGCAGGAAAGTGGTCCAGGGTGGCTATGGCTACACCTTC.

This clonotype has more than one count but fewer than ten. The rearrangement joins TRBV6-1 to TRBJ2-4, with 9 bases identical to TRBD1. From germline, CDR1 is MNHNS and CDR2 SASEGT. With 6 bases clipped from V and 5 bases from J, the junction kept 8 bases outside the gene matches. The CDR3 extends over 15 amino acids. The CDR3 DNA is TGTGCCAGCAGCTCTCTACAGGGGGCGCAAAACATTCAGTACTTC. Protein: CASSSLQGAQNIQYF.

This clonotype occurred many times. The CDR3 bases are TGTGCCAGCTCACCCACAGCCAACAGCGCTGAAGCTTTCTTT. This encodes CASSPTANSAEAFF. This rearrangement joins TRBV18 to TRBJ1-1; D ambiguous. The germline CDR1 and CDR2 sequences are KGHSH and LQKENI. V was clipped by 3 bases and J by 6 bases, with 14 bases between them. The CDR3 contains 14 residues.

CDR3 in amino acids: CASSPSSGIETQYF. The CDR3 DNA reads as TGTGCCAGCAGCCCTAGTAGCGGGATTGAGACCCAGTACTTC. The genes are TRBV4-2 and TRBJ2-5, with 8 bases lining up with TRBD2. Trimming at V came to 4 bases and at J to 5 bases, leaving 6 bases not matched to a gene. Germline V gene lookup returns CDR1 LGHNA and CDR2 YNFKEQ. The CDR3 is made up of 14 amino acids.

This clonotype has just a few counts. This chain connects TRBV6-2 or TRBV6-3 to TRBJ2-6, with D possibly being TRBD1 or TRBD2 (6 bases each). Germline V lookup: CDR1 MNHEY, CDR2 SVGEGT. CDR3 size: 17 residues. V was clipped by 5 bases and J by 1 base, with 15 bases between them. CDR3 sequence: CASSPPGGISGANVLTF. CDR3 nucleotide sequence: TGTGCCAGCAGTCCCCCCGGGGGCATATCTGGGGCCAACGTCCTGACTTTC.

The J gene is TRBJ2-3, the V gene TRBV15; D remains ambiguous. This CDR3 is built from 13 residues. Germline-derived CDR1 and CDR2 are LNHNV and YYDKDF (reference sequence). Trimming stripped 0 bases from V and 3 bases from J, with 4 bases between. The CDR3 region is CATSRDRTDTQYF. CDR3 nucleotide sequence: TGTGCCACCAGCAGAGATCGGACAGATACGCAGTATTTT.

The V and J genes are TRBV27 and TRBJ1-3; 7 bases line up with TRBD1. CDR3 length equals 19 residues. Germline V gene data show CDR1 as MNHEY and CDR2 as SMNVEV (reference sequence). V lost 0 bases to trimming and J lost 0 bases; unmatched junction nucleotides: 11. CDR3 amino acids: CASSLSRKPGQSSGNTIYF. CDR3 DNA: TGTGCCAGCAGTTTATCTCGAAAACCGGGACAGAGCTCTGGAAACACCATATATTTT.

This clonotype showed up many times. This chain uses TRBV10-3 with TRBJ2-7; tentatively, D is TRBD1 (6 bases). The ends were cut back, 5 bases at V and 2 bases at J, with 16 bases in the middle. Germline values: CDR1 ENHRY, CDR2 SYGVKD. This CDR3 region has 15 residues. CDR3 DNA sequence: TGTGCCATCAGTCCTACCGGACAGAGAGCCTACGAGCAGTACTTC. It is translated as CAISPTGQRAYEQYF.

There are a few counts of this clonotype. This sequence joins TRBV20-1 and TRBJ1-4, with TRBD1 as a possible D gene (6 bases). The CDR3 is 12 residues long. From germline, CDR1 is DFQATT and CDR2 SNEGSKA (reference sequence). V lost 6 bases to trimming and J lost 7 bases, with 12 bases between them. The CDR3 spells CSATQGGEKLFF. The CDR3 nucleotides are TGCAGTGCGACACAGGGAGGTGAAAAACTGTTTTTT.

This clonotype was counted ten times or more. This chain uses TRBV4-1 with TRBJ1-4, with D uncertain. Germline lookup yields CDR1 MGHRA and CDR2 YSYEKL. The V end lost 3 bases, the J end lost 8 bases, and 22 bases lay between the germline ends. The CDR3 consists of 17 residues. In nucleotides, the CDR3 is TGCGCCAGCAGCCATCAAAACCTCGTGGGTTATGGAGAAAAACTGTTTTTT. Protein product: CASSHQNLVGYGEKLFF.

This clonotype was observed a few times. CDR3: CASSPLGRPYNEQFF. The CDR3 bases are TGTGCCAGTAGTCCTCTGGGACGGCCCTACAATGAGCAGTTCTTC. The gene calls are TRBV19 and TRBJ2-1; D is possibly TRBD1 or TRBD2 (5 bases each). Germline V gives CDR1 LNHDA, CDR2 SQIVND (reference sequence). CDR3 length: 15 residues. V was trimmed by 5 bases and J by 2 bases, leaving 13 bases between them.

This clonotype was counted only a few times. The rearrangement joins TRBV25-1 to TRBJ2-7; D unresolved. Between the trimmed V and J ends, which lost 4 bases and 2 bases, there was a span of 12 bases. Looked up from germline, CDR1 is MGHDK and CDR2 is SYGVNS. This CDR3 comprises 14 residues. CDR3 protein: CASSGPQKPYEQYF. In DNA, the CDR3 is TGTGCCAGCAGTGGGCCCCAGAAACCCTACGAGCAGTACTTC.

This clonotype was detected a few times. The rearrangement uses TRBV29-1 and TRBJ1-1; D is unclear. The germline gives CDR1 SQVTM, CDR2 ANQGSEA. The CDR3 contains 14 residues. The V end lost 6 bases, the J end lost 2 bases, and 16 bases lay between the germline ends. CDR3 protein: CSVGGRLENTEAFF. CDR3 in DNA: TGCAGCGTCGGAGGGAGATTGGAAAACACTGAAGCTTTCTTT.

This clonotype was observed a few times. The V and J genes are TRBV25-1 and TRBJ2-3, with no clear D. Trimming removed 6 bases from V and 10 bases from J, with 14 bases in between. Germline assignment: CDR1 MGHDK and CDR2 SYGVNS. This CDR3 spans 12 amino acids. The CDR3 reads CASRSSVLAQYF. DNA of the CDR3: TGTGCCAGCAGGTCCTCTGTGTTAGCGCAGTATTTT.

This clonotype was observed at least ten times. The chain is built from TRBV7-2 and TRBJ2-1; D unclear. Trimming stripped 1 base from V and 8 bases from J, with 15 bases between. From germline, CDR1 is SGHTA and CDR2 FQGNSA. This CDR3 contains 15 residues. CDR3 in amino acids: CASSLEAGPHHEQFF. The CDR3 bases are TGTGCCAGCAGCTTAGAGGCCGGGCCCCATCATGAGCAGTTCTTC.

V and J are TRBV7-9 and TRBJ1-6; D not resolved. Germline lookup yields CDR1 SEHNR and CDR2 FQNEAQ (reference sequence). The CDR3 covers 12 residues. V gave up 5 bases and J gave up 7 bases, with 6 bases separating them. The CDR3: CASSVPNSPLHF. The CDR3 nucleotides are TGTGCCAGCAGCGTCCCCAATTCACCCCTCCACTTT.

J is TRBJ2-1 and V is TRBV12-5; D is ambiguous. The germline V gene has CDR1 LGHNT and CDR2 FRNRAP. This CDR3 is built from 16 residues. With 5 bases removed from V and 0 bases from J, the gap between germline ends came to 14 bases. Written as DNA, the CDR3 is TGTGCTAGTGGTAAACAATCGGTAAGCTCCTACAATGAGCAGTTCTTC. Its translation is CASGKQSVSSYNEQFF.

The CDR3 loop reads CASSSGQTYEQYF. In nucleotides, the CDR3 is TGTGCCAGCAGTTCGGGACAGACCTACGAGCAGTACTTC. This rearrangement joins TRBV6-5 to TRBJ2-7, with 7 bases that match TRBD1. Germline CDR1 and CDR2: MNHEY and SVGAGI. V lost 4 bases and J lost 2; bases outside the gene matches: 2. There are 13 residues in the CDR3.

This clonotype was seen repeatedly, ten times or more. The rearrangement uses TRBV10-3 and TRBJ2-2, with D tentatively TRBD2 (5 bases). CDR3 size: 13 residues. The V and J ends lost 4 bases and 4 bases respectively, with 7 bases between them. In germline, CDR1 is ENHRY, CDR2 SYGVKD. CDR3 region: CAISAGSTGELFF. DNA for the CDR3: TGTGCCATCAGTGCGGGGAGCACCGGGGAGCTGTTTTTT.